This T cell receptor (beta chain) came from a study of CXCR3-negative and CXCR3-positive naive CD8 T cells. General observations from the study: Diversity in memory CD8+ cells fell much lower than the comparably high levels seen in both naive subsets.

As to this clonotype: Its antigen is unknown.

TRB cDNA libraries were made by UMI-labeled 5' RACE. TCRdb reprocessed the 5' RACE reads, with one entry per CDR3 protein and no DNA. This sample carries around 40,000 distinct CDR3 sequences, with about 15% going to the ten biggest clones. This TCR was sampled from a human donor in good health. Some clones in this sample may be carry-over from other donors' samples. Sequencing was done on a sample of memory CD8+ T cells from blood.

CDR3 protein: CSARQAQEQYF. This chain links TRBV29-1 with TRBJ2-7; TCRdb proposes TRBD1, but this gene call is untestable without DNA. CDR3 length: 11 residues. Germline assignment: CDR1 SQVTM and CDR2 ANQGSEA.